The 9 T cell receptor beta chains reported below all come from one sample, sequenced in a study of blood T cell repertoires in COVID-19. Libraries were prepared by immunoSEQ multiplex PCR; TCRdb keeps only in-frame clonotypes and omits some of them. Of a few hundred thousand clones in the sample, less than 90% were seen once. Material for sequencing was peripheral blood. The receptor set was obtained from a man aged 25 to 45 with active or convalescent COVID-19.

V usage is TRBV3-1 (or the pseudogene TRBV3-2) and J usage is TRBJ2-1; D remains ambiguous. Germline V gives CDR1 LGHDT, CDR2 YNNKEL (reference sequence). CDR3 size: 16 residues. V was shortened by 0 bases and J by 4 bases, with 13 bases between the two germline ends. CDR3: CASSQEAGRTYNEQFF. The DNA of the CDR3 is TGTGCCAGCAGCCAAGAGGCAGGCAGAACATACAATGAGCAGTTCTTC.

This chain links TRBV6-5 with TRBJ1-5; possible D gene TRBD1, 5 bases. Trimming took off 6 bases at V and 2 bases at J, with 8 bases between the two ends. Per germline, CDR1 MNHEY and CDR2 SVGAGI. This CDR3 region has 13 residues. DNA of the CDR3: TGTGCCAGCAGGACAGCTGGCAATCAGCCCCAGCATTTT. Residues: CASRTAGNQPQHF.

This sequence joins TRBV5-5 and TRBJ2-7; 9 nucleotides agree with TRBD1. The trim removed 4 bases at V and 3 bases at J, leaving 14 bases unmatched. Germline-derived CDR1 and CDR2 are SGHKS and YYEKEE (reference sequence). The CDR3 sequence is 17 residues long. The CDR3 coding sequence is TGTGCCAGCAGCAGGGACAGGGTTAAACCGGGGTACTACGAGCAGTACTTC. This translates into CASSRDRVKPGYYEQYF.

The gene calls are TRBV4-1 and TRBJ1-2; 12 positions agree with TRBD1. CDR3 length: 13 amino acids. Germline lookup yields CDR1 MGHRA and CDR2 YSYEKL. The V segment lost 6 bases and the J segment 7 bases; nucleotides outside the gene matches: 3. Here the CDR3 reads CASSWDRGLGYTF. Here the CDR3 DNA reads TGCGCCAGCAGTTGGGACAGGGGGCTTGGCTACACCTTC.

The V and J genes are TRBV5-4 and TRBJ2-2; 9 positions match TRBD2. The ends lost 1 base at V and 3 bases at J; junction bases unmatched: 4. The CDR3 is 16 amino acids. Germline V lookup: CDR1 SGHNT, CDR2 YYREEE (reference sequence). CDR3 bases: TGTGCCAGCAGCTTGCCTAGCGGGGCAGACACCGGGGAGCTGTTTTTT. This encodes CASSLPSGADTGELFF.

This rearrangement joins TRBV21-1 to TRBJ2-7; TRBD1, the table's D call, lacks a check against the DNA. TRBV21-1 is labeled a pseudogene. The CDR3 has 10 residues. DNA of the CDR3: TGTGCCAGCAGCAAGCAGGAGCAGTACTTC. This translates into CASSKQEQYF.

The V call is TRBV28, the J call TRBJ1-1; D call uncertain. Germline CDR1 and CDR2: MDHEN and SYDVKM. V dropped 7 bases and J dropped 2 bases, with 17 bases sitting between them. This CDR3 contains 15 residues. Written as DNA, the CDR3 is TGTGCCAGCACCACGCGCTACCCACTAAACACTGAAGCTTTCTTT. Amino acid sequence: CASTTRYPLNTEAFF.

The chain combines TRBV12-5 with TRBJ2-3; 11 nucleotides match TRBD2. Germline V CDR1 and CDR2: LGHNT, FRNRAP. Trimming removed 4 bases from V and 6 bases from J; junction bases left unmatched: 9. CDR3 length equals 16 residues. The DNA for the CDR3 is TGTGCTAGTGGTTCCCTAGTAGCGGGGGGGCAGGATACGCAGTATTTT. Translation: CASGSLVAGGQDTQYF.

The chain recombines TRBV7-9 with TRBJ2-3; possible D gene TRBD1, 6 bases. Trimming left V 4 bases short and J 7 bases short, with 12 bases between. Germline values: CDR1 SEHNR, CDR2 FQNEAQ (reference sequence). This CDR3 contains 13 residues. The CDR3 reads CASSSSGVNTQYF. The CDR3 DNA reads as TGTGCCAGCAGCTCTTCAGGGGTAAATACGCAGTATTTT.